These T cell receptor beta chains were read from a single sample in a study of shared clonotypes between healthy human individuals. Generated by immunoSEQ multiplex PCR, the TCRdb table keeps only in-frame clones and is missing some. The sample has 520,000 or so clones; 79% are singletons. The sequenced material came from PBMCs. The source of these receptors is a middle-aged woman in good health. Some clones in this sample may be carry-over from other donors' samples. CDR3s include the opening cysteine and the closing phenylalanine or tryptophan. D genes are given only for firm matches. Where a row states a size, it is once, few, many or the class of an expanded clone; other rows omit it.

TRBJ2-3 | TRBD1 | once | TRBV11-2 | TGTGCCAGCAGCTTGACAGGGGACGGCACAGATACGCAGTATTTT | CASSLTGDGTDTQYF
TRBJ1-1 | - | - | TRBV6-5 | TGTGCCAGCAGCCTCACAATGAACACTGAAGCTTTCTTT | CASSLTMNTEAFF
TRBJ2-7 | - | - | TRBV14 | TGTGCCAGCAGTTCGTCCCTGTGGGGCGAGCAGTACTTC | CASSSSLWGEQYF
TRBJ2-2 | - | - | TRBV28 | TGTGCCAGCAGTTTAGGTGCGACCGGGGAGCTGTTTTTT | CASSLGATGELFF
TRBJ1-2 | - | - | TRBV27 | TGTGCCAGCAGTTCGTTGGCGGGCACTAACTATGGCTACACCTTC | CASSSLAGTNYGYTF
TRBJ2-5 | - | once | TRBV10-3 | TGTGCCATCGCCGGTAGAGGTTCGGAGGAGACCCAGTACTTC | CAIAGRGSEETQYF
TRBJ1-3 | - | - | TRBV9 | TGTGCCAGCAGCGTAGGCGCCTCCCGAGGAAACACCATATATTTT | CASSVGASRGNTIYF
TRBJ2-1 | - | - | TRBV30 | TGTGCCTGGGCTAGCCCCTCCCGTAATGAGCAGTTCTTC | CAWASPSRNEQFF
TRBJ1-5 | - | - | TRBV19 | TGTGCCAGTAGTCCTGGGGGGAGGGGTAGCAATCAGCCCCAGCATTTT | CASSPGGRGSNQPQHF
TRBJ2-7 | TRBD2 | - | TRBV19 | TGTGCCAGTAGTACCTACCTTAGCGGGAGGGTATACGAGCAGTACTTC | CASSTYLSGRVYEQYF
TRBJ1-1 | - | - | TRBV27 | TGTGCCAGCAGTTTAAACAGGCTGAACACTGAAGCTTTCTTT | CASSLNRLNTEAFF
TRBJ2-3 | TRBD2 | - | TRBV4-1 | TGCGCCAGCAGCGTATACTATAGCGGGGCGACAGATACGCAGTATTTT | CASSVYYSGATDTQYF
TRBJ2-1 | TRBD2 | few | TRBV18 | TGTGCCAGCTCACCCACTAGCGCGACTTACAATGAGCAGTTCTTC | CASSPTSATYNEQFF
TRBJ2-6 | - | - | TRBV18 | TGTGCCAGCTCACCGCTGAACTCTGGGGCCAACGTCCTGACTTTC | CASSPLNSGANVLTF
TRBJ2-1 | TRBD1 | - | TRBV19 | TGTGCCAGTAGTATCGGGACAGGGTTCAATGAGCAGTTCTTC | CASSIGTGFNEQFF
TRBJ2-1 | TRBD2 | few | TRBV10-3 | TGTGCCATCAGCGATCCGAGCGGGAGGGCCTCCAATGAGCAGTTCTTC | CAISDPSGRASNEQFF
TRBJ2-5 | TRBD1 | - | TRBV28 | TGTGCCAGCAGTCCCGACAGGGATTCGGGAGAGACCCAGTACTTC | CASSPDRDSGETQYF
TRBJ1-5 | - | - | TRBV28 | TGTGCCAGCAGTTTAATGGGGGGACTCAATCAGCCCCAGCATTTT | CASSLMGGLNQPQHF
TRBJ1-5 | TRBD1 | - | TRBV10-3 | TGTGCCATCAGTGGGACAGGGGAAAATCAGCCCCAGCATTTT | CAISGTGENQPQHF
TRBJ2-2 | - | - | TRBV5-1 | TGCGCCAGCAGCTCCACAGCCCTAAACACCGGGGAGCTGTTTTTT | CASSSTALNTGELFF
TRBJ1-4 | TRBD1 | - | TRBV10-1 | TGCGCCAGCAGGCCCGGGACAGTCATCGTCAATGAAAAACTGTTTTTT | CASRPGTVIVNEKLFF